The 28 T cell receptor beta chains presented below share a single source sample, sequenced in a study of T cell responses to AZD1222 COVID-19 vaccine. The assay was immunoSEQ multiplex PCR, and TCRdb's table has in-frame clones only and misses some. Seen here are around 85,000 clones, roughly 85% observed once, and the top ten hold 6.3%. Source: peripheral blood, taken on day 0 of AZD1222 vaccination. These TCRs come from an adult in good health.

V usage is TRBV27 and J usage is TRBJ1-6; 9 nucleotides align to TRBD1. V lost 10 bases, J lost 9 bases, and 4 bases stayed unmatched. Per germline, CDR1 MNHEY and CDR2 SMNVEV (reference sequence). The CDR3 spans 12 residues. The CDR3 DNA sequence: TGTGCCACCGGGGACAGGGTTTCACCCCTCCACTTT. This sequence encodes CATGDRVSPLHF.

The chain joins TRBV30 to TRBJ1-2; D call uncertain. The CDR3 covers 14 residues. V lost 6 bases and J lost 0, with 14 bases in between. CDR1 GTSNPN and CDR2 SVGIG come from the germline V gene (reference sequence). The CDR3 sequence is CACTLTVANYGYTF. The CDR3 DNA sequence: TGTGCCTGCACCCTGACCGTAGCTAACTATGGCTACACCTTC.

As regards this clone: One junction end disagrees with the germline gene, perhaps due to a read error. The rearrangement uses TRBV9 and TRBJ2-7, with 10 bases fitting TRBD1. This CDR3 spans 15 amino acids. Germline V CDR1 and CDR2: SGDLS, YYNGEE. This CDR3 reads CAGSAYGTGAWEQYF. The CDR3 bases are TGTGCCGGCAGCGCATACGGGACAGGGGCGTGGGAGCAGTACTTC.

The genes are TRBV20-1 and TRBJ2-7; tentative D call: TRBD2 (5 bases). The V and J ends lost 3 bases and 1 base respectively, with 13 bases between them. The CDR3 contains 14 residues. Germline CDR1 and CDR2: DFQATT and SNEGSKA (reference sequence). In DNA, the CDR3 is TGCAGTGCTAGTAGCGACCGACGATCCTACGAGCAGTACTTC. As protein: CSASSDRRSYEQYF.

The chain employs TRBV7-2 and TRBJ2-7, with 12 bases fitting TRBD2. Germline loops: CDR1 SGHTA, CDR2 FQGNSA. The CDR3 totals 15 residues. With V trimmed by 5 bases and J by 5 bases, 7 bases remained unmatched. The CDR3: CASSLSSGRANEQYF. Here the CDR3 DNA reads TGTGCCAGCAGCCTCTCTAGCGGGAGGGCCAACGAGCAGTACTTC.

This clone was observed once. J is TRBJ2-3 and V is TRBV10-3, with D unresolved. Germline CDR1 reads ENHRY; CDR2 reads SYGVKD. The CDR3 length is 14 residues. Trimming left V 0 bases short and J 1 base short, with 5 bases between. DNA of the CDR3: TGTGCCATCAGTGAGTCGACTGGCACAGATACGCAGTATTTT. Encoded protein: CAISESTGTDTQYF.

V and J are TRBV4-2 and TRBJ1-1; D is uncertain. The CDR3 extends over 11 amino acids. Germline lookup yields CDR1 LGHNA and CDR2 YNFKEQ. V dropped 3 bases and J dropped 8 bases, with 7 bases sitting between them. CDR3 in amino acids: CASSQGREAFF. The CDR3 bases are TGTGCCAGCAGCCAGGGGAGGGAAGCTTTCTTT.

On this clone itself: At one end the junction does not follow the germline gene, possibly because of a read error. The chain combines TRBV7-8 with TRBJ1-3; a weak D match, TRBD1 (6 bases). The germline V gene has CDR1 SGHVS and CDR2 FQNEAQ. The CDR3 runs to 20 residues. For the CDR3, the DNA is TGTGCCAGCAGCCCCCACCCGGACAGTATTTCTCCCGCCTCTCGAAACACCATATATTTT. This encodes CASSPHPDSISPASRNTIYF.

The chain has TRBV7-9 and TRBJ1-3, with D possibly matching TRBD1 (5 bases). This CDR3 is 15 amino acids long. Trimming removed 3 bases at V and 0 bases at J, with 9 bases between. Germline V CDR1 and CDR2: SEHNR, FQNEAQ (reference sequence). The CDR3 reads CASSFGGVSGNTIYF. In DNA form, the CDR3 reads TGTGCCAGCAGCTTTGGAGGGGTCTCTGGAAACACCATATATTTT.

The V call is TRBV7-6, the J call TRBJ2-2; 8 nucleotides align to TRBD1. This CDR3 has 18 amino acids. V dropped 5 bases and J dropped 0; count of bases not matched to a gene: 11. Germline CDR1 reads SGHVS; CDR2 reads FNYEAQ. The CDR3 is CASSHQLQGAANTGELFF. The CDR3 coding sequence is TGTGCCAGCAGCCACCAACTCCAGGGGGCCGCGAACACCGGGGAGCTGTTTTTT.

This clone showed up just once. V gene TRBV7-2 combines with J gene TRBJ2-2; D not certain. The CDR3 consists of 14 residues. The ends were cut back, 5 bases at V and 10 bases at J, with 17 bases in the middle. The germline gives CDR1 SGHTA, CDR2 FQGNSA. DNA of the CDR3: TGTGCCAGCAGCCCCAGTGATGGGTGGGTGGAGCTGTTTTTT. Amino acid sequence: CASSPSDGWVELFF.

The V gene is TRBV29-1, the J gene TRBJ1-1; the D gene is possibly TRBD1 (5 bases). The CDR3 loop spans 16 amino acids. The germline CDR1 and CDR2 sequences are SQVTM and ANQGSEA. V lost 4 bases and J lost 0, with 18 bases in between. CDR3 sequence (DNA): TGCAGCGTTGCGGGTAGGACGGCAGGGATGAACACTGAAGCTTTCTTT. It codes for CSVAGRTAGMNTEAFF.

The sample holds one count of this clone. CDR3 amino acids: CASSPSRGGGSPLHF. For the CDR3, the DNA is TGTGCCAGCAGCCCGAGTAGGGGGGGCGGGTCACCCCTCCACTTT. The chain is built from TRBV9 and TRBJ1-6; tentative D call: TRBD1 (6 bases). The CDR3 runs to 15 residues. Germline lookup yields CDR1 SGDLS and CDR2 YYNGEE. Deletions cut 4 bases from V and 10 bases from J, with 18 bases between.

A remark on this clone: The germline gene is not matched at one end of the junction; a read error may be the cause. J is TRBJ2-2 and V is TRBV7-8; 7 bases match TRBD1. Germline CDR1 reads SGHVS; CDR2 reads FQNEAQ. The CDR3 is made up of 15 amino acids. CDR3 DNA sequence: TGTGCCAGCATCTTATGGACAGGTGAGGCCGGGGAGCTGTTTTTT. It yields the protein CASILWTGEAGELFF.

This clone turned up a few times. The V gene is TRBV7-9, the J gene TRBJ1-1, with 7 bases identical to TRBD1. The CDR3 covers 15 residues. With 1 base clipped from V and 5 bases from J, the junction kept 7 bases outside the gene matches. Germline V gene sequence: CDR1 SEHNR, CDR2 FQNEAQ (reference sequence). The CDR3 DNA reads TGTGCCAGCAGCTTAGAAACAGGGGTGGGTACTGAAGCTTTCTTT. It translates to CASSLETGVGTEAFF.

The chain recombines TRBV5-1 with TRBJ2-7; 8 bases are a match to TRBD1. CDR3 length: 15 amino acids. Losses at the gene ends were 3 bases for V and 5 bases for J; bases not matched to a gene: 10. Germline V gene data show CDR1 as SGHRS and CDR2 as YFSETQ. The DNA of the CDR3 is TGCGCCAGCAGCTATACCGGGACAGGTGGCGACGAGCAGTACTTC. Translated: CASSYTGTGGDEQYF.

A single count supports this clone. The chain has TRBV9 and TRBJ2-1, with unresolved D. V shed 0 bases and J shed 0 bases, with 7 bases lying between them. The CDR3 has 15 amino acids. Germline V gives CDR1 SGDLS, CDR2 YYNGEE. In DNA, the CDR3 is TGTGCCAGCAGCGTAGCTACCAACTCCTACAATGAGCAGTTCTTC. This codes for CASSVATNSYNEQFF.

The V gene is TRBV5-1, the J gene TRBJ2-2; D ambiguous. This CDR3 contains 14 residues. Per germline, CDR1 SGHRS and CDR2 YFSETQ. Trimming stripped 4 bases from V and 3 bases from J, with 10 bases between. The CDR3: CASSPPGYTGELFF. Written as DNA, the CDR3 is TGCGCCAGCAGCCCCCCAGGTTACACCGGGGAGCTGTTTTTT.

This clone was picked up a small number of times. The rearrangement joins TRBV2 to TRBJ2-6, with 8 bases that match TRBD1. Germline values: CDR1 SNHLY, CDR2 FYNNEI. After removal of 3 bases from V and 2 bases from J, the junction contained 9 bases not matched to a gene. CDR3 size: 18 residues. CDR3 nucleotide sequence: TGTGCCAGCAGTGACGGCGGACAGGGAGACCCTGGGGCCAACGTCCTGACTTTC. It encodes CASSDGGQGDPGANVLTF. Full variable domain (missing parts from reference TRBV2 and TRBJ2-6): EPEVTQTPSHQVTQMGQEVILRCVPISNHLYFYWYRQILGQKVEFLVSFYNNEISEKSEIFDDQFSVERPDGSNFTLKIRSTKLEDSAMYFCASSDGGQGDPGANVLTFGAGSRLTVL.

The chain uses TRBV29-1 and TRBJ1-2; D unclear. Deletions cut 2 bases from V and 3 bases from J, with 10 bases between. This CDR3 comprises 13 residues. Germline V CDR1 and CDR2: SQVTM, ANQGSEA. CDR3 in amino acids: CSVEWERDYGYTF. The DNA for the CDR3 is TGCAGCGTTGAATGGGAGCGGGACTATGGCTACACCTTC. The whole variable domain, remainder taken from reference TRBV29-1 and TRBJ1-2, is SAVISQKPSRDICQRGTSLTIQCQVDSQVTMMFWYRQQPGQSLTLIATANQGSEATYESGFVIDKFPISRPNLTFSTLTVSNMSPEDSSIYLCSVEWERDYGYTFGSGTRLTVV.

The chain links TRBV19 to TRBJ2-7, with 7 bases aligning to TRBD1. V shed 5 bases and J 1 base; nucleotides not matched to a gene: 11. The CDR3 spans 16 residues. Germline V CDR1 and CDR2: LNHDA, SQIVND (reference sequence). CDR3 sequence: CASSPHPGTASYEQYF. As DNA, the CDR3 is TGTGCCAGTAGTCCCCATCCCGGGACAGCGTCCTACGAGCAGTACTTC.

In the case of this clone: The junction departs from germline at one end; a sequencing error may be responsible. The chain employs TRBV30 and TRBJ1-2, with 7 bases that match TRBD1. The germline gives CDR1 GTSNPN, CDR2 SVGIG (reference sequence). The CDR3 totals 11 residues. The CDR3 protein is CAWSGQGLVSF. CDR3 bases: TGTGCCTGGAGTGGACAGGGTCTTGTCTCCTTC.

The chain recombines TRBV10-3 with TRBJ1-5, with D maybe TRBD1 (6 bases). CDR1 ENHRY and CDR2 SYGVKD come from the germline V gene. V was cut by 4 bases and J by 4 bases, with 8 bases left in between. This CDR3 contains 13 residues. In DNA form, the CDR3 reads TGTGCCATCAGTGCACAGGGAAATCAGCCCCAGCATTTT. Translating it yields CAISAQGNQPQHF.

V gene TRBV11-2 combines with J gene TRBJ1-1; 7 nucleotides match TRBD1. Germline lookup yields CDR1 SGHAT and CDR2 FQNNGV. V gave up 4 bases and J gave up 3 bases; unmatched junction bases: 5. The CDR3 runs 14 residues. CDR3 DNA: TGTGCCAGCAGCTCCATGAGGGGGCACACTGAAGCTTTCTTT. It translates to CASSSMRGHTEAFF.

The V call is TRBV19, the J call TRBJ1-4; D gene unclear. Germline V gives CDR1 LNHDA, CDR2 SQIVND (reference sequence). The V end was cut by 7 bases, the J end by 11 bases, with 14 bases between. This CDR3 spans 12 amino acids. In DNA, the CDR3 is TGTGCCAGTAAGGGAGACACCCTGAAACTGTTTTTT. Its translation: CASKGDTLKLFF.

This chain connects TRBV7-8 to TRBJ2-1, with D tentatively TRBD1 (5 bases). This CDR3 region has 15 residues. CDR1 and CDR2 (germline): SGHVS, FQNEAQ. V lost 2 bases, J lost 2 bases, and 10 bases lay in between. This CDR3 is CASSLRAGTYNEQFF. CDR3 coding DNA: TGTGCCAGCAGCTTACGGGCAGGGACCTACAATGAGCAGTTCTTC.

The gene calls are TRBV7-2 and TRBJ2-1, with D perhaps assigned TRBD1 or TRBD2 (5 bases each). The CDR3 has 14 residues. The germline gives CDR1 SGHTA, CDR2 FQGNSA. V shed 6 bases and J shed 8 bases, with 17 bases lying between them. The CDR3: CASRGRAKVDEQFF. CDR3 DNA: TGTGCCAGCAGGGGACGAGCGAAGGTCGATGAGCAGTTCTTC.

The V call is TRBV9, the J call TRBJ2-5; D is undetermined. The CDR3 is 13 amino acids. Per the germline V gene, CDR1 is SGDLS and CDR2 is YYNGEE. Trimming cost V 0 bases and J 5 bases, with 8 bases left between them. Here the CDR3 DNA reads TGTGCCAGCAGCGTAGGACCCGGGGAGACCCAGTACTTC. The encoded protein is CASSVGPGETQYF.